Sequencing of this T cell receptor beta chain was carried out in a study of CD8+ T cells in alopecia areata. The CDR3 totals 13 residues. The germline V and J ends were trimmed by 4 bases and 8 bases, with 17 bases remaining between them. CDR1 and CDR2 from the germline V gene are SQVTM and ANQGSEA. Isolated RNA was reverse transcribed into cDNA used as the sequencing template. Generated by immunoSEQ multiplex PCR, the TCRdb table keeps only in-frame clones and is missing some. Among 110,000 to 150,000 clones listed, 58% were seen once. Peripheral blood samples and lesional scalp punch biopsies were obtained from alopecia areata patients. This clone was picked up a small number of times.

This sample comprised CD4+ T cells sorted from blood, obtained at week 0. This clonotype was obtained from a human donor with alopecia areata. This rearrangement joins TRBV29-1 to TRBJ1-1; no clear D gene. In nucleotides, the CDR3 is TGCAGCGTTGTGAGAATATTGGGAGGCGAAGCTTTCTTT. Translating it yields CSVVRILGGEAFF.